This TCR beta chain was captured in a study of T cell changes during pregnancy in multiple sclerosis. This clone was seen a few times. Sequencing was performed with immunoSEQ multiplex PCR; in TCRdb, only in-frame clones are kept and a portion is missing. Among tens of thousands of clones, about 94% were seen once, and the ten largest hold less than 3%. Germline CDR1 reads MRHNA; CDR2 reads SNTAGT. The V end was cut by 4 bases, the J end by 7 bases, with 13 bases between. The CDR3 is made up of 13 amino acids. The sample consisted of peripheral blood, taken in the third trimester of pregnancy. The chain links TRBV6-4 to TRBJ1-1, with D possibly matching TRBD1 (6 bases). This clonotype was obtained from a female donor in good health, enrolled as a control in a pregnancy study. CDR3 sequence: CASSANRVIEAFF. CDR3 bases: TGTGCCAGCAGTGCCAACAGGGTTATTGAAGCTTTCTTT.